Listed here are 3 T cell receptor beta chains from one sample, sequenced in a study of early T cells in non-severe SARS-CoV-2 infection. Using its own MiXCR run on the 5' RACE reads, TCRdb lists one record per CDR3 protein. Among about 30,000 distinct CDR3 sequences listed, 5.7% were seen once. Sequencing was performed on whole blood. These receptor sequences come from an adult who was a healthcare worker with PCR-confirmed SARS-CoV-2 infection or an uninfected control (not recorded which).

The gene calls are TRBV5-5 and TRBJ2-4; 12 positions agree with TRBD2. CDR1 and CDR2 (germline): SGHKS, YYEKEE (reference sequence). V was clipped by 0 bases and J by 5 bases; unmatched bases: 12. The CDR3 consists of 19 residues. The CDR3 DNA is TGTGCCAGCAGCTTGGGTCTAGCGGGAGGGCCTTTCTCCCAAAACATTCAGTACTTC. Amino acids: CASSLGLAGGPFSQNIQYF. Together with reference TRBV5-5 and TRBJ2-4, the CDR3 gives the full variable domain: DAGVTQSPTHLIKTRGQQVTLRCSPISGHKSVSWYQQVLGQGPQFIFQYYEKEERGRGNFPDRFSARQFPNYSSELNVNALLLGDSALYLCASSLGLAGGPFSQNIQYFGAGTRLSVL.

This clonotype was observed many times. This rearrangement joins TRBV2 to TRBJ1-1; 7 bases agree with TRBD1. This CDR3 contains 14 residues. CDR1 is SNHLY and CDR2 is FYNNEI in the germline V gene. V was pared by 5 bases and J by 3 bases, with 6 bases of the junction left unmatched. The CDR3 coding sequence is TGTGCCAGCAGTCCACGGACAGGATACACTGAAGCTTTCTTT. Translating it yields CASSPRTGYTEAFF.

This clonotype appeared many times. The V and J genes are TRBV5-1 and TRBJ1-1; D is possibly TRBD1 (5 bases). V was cut by 0 bases and J by 1 base, with 10 bases left in between. CDR1 is SGHRS, CDR2 YFSETQ, per germline. This CDR3 contains 15 residues. The CDR3 DNA is TGCGCCAGCAGCTTGGTGAGCGGGGGGAACACTGAAGCTTTCTTT. Translation gives CASSLVSGGNTEAFF.